These 13 T cell receptor beta chains share one sample of origin, sequenced in a study of shared clonotypes between healthy human individuals (dated by TCRdb to about 2020). Library preparation used the immunoSEQ multiplex PCR assay. The clones in this table, taken by TCRdb from immuneACCESS, are in-frame only. Not every clone is retained; where verified, under half of the shortfall comes from an unresolved V gene, and the cause of the rest is unknown. Here the sample has under 2,000,000 clones; about 95% occur a single time. The ten largest clones represent approximately 1.2% of the sample. CD8 naive samples were CD45RO-negative cells positively selected for CCR7, giving a CD45RA+CCR7+ population that excluded TemRA cells. The sequencing sample was made of naive CD8+ T cells sorted from blood. The cell subset or site label, read with the paper, signifies: CD45RA+CCR7+. The receptors were gathered from a man between 18 and 35 years old in good health.

The rearrangement links TRBV27 to TRBJ1-2; D is undetermined. Germline assignment: CDR1 MNHEY and CDR2 SMNVEV (reference sequence). Deletions cut 6 bases from V and 1 base from J, with 9 bases between. The CDR3 sequence is 13 residues long. The CDR3 sequence is CASSDGVNYGYTF. The CDR3 DNA sequence: TGTGCCAGCAGCGACGGAGTTAACTATGGCTACACCTTC.

The CDR3 protein is CASSGTNEQFF. The CDR3 nucleotides read TGTGCCAGCAGTGGGACCAATGAGCAGTTCTTC. V gene TRBV2 combines with J gene TRBJ2-1; D call uncertain. The CDR3 extends over 11 amino acids. V was shortened by 4 bases and J by 6 bases, with 4 bases between the two germline ends. Germline CDR1 reads SNHLY; CDR2 reads FYNNEI. The full variable domain, completed using reference TRBV2 and TRBJ2-1, is EPEVTQTPSHQVTQMGQEVILRCVPISNHLYFYWYRQILGQKVEFLVSFYNNEISEKSEIFDDQFSVERPDGSNFTLKIRSTKLEDSAMYFCASSGTNEQFFGPGTRLTVL.

The chain carries TRBV11-2 and TRBJ2-4; D assignment may be TRBD1 or TRBD2 (6 bases each). The CDR3 is 15 residues long. Germline CDR1 is SGHAT and CDR2 is FQNNGV. The ends were cut back, 5 bases at V and 10 bases at J, with 21 bases in the middle. The DNA of the CDR3 is TGTGCCAGCAGCGACGCCAGGGGAGGTTACCCAATTCAGTACTTC. Its translation: CASSDARGGYPIQYF.

This clone occurred once. The genes are TRBV4-1 and TRBJ2-3; 12 bases map to TRBD2. This CDR3 contains 17 residues. The trim removed 5 bases at V and 4 bases at J, leaving 10 bases unmatched. CDR1 and CDR2 (germline): MGHRA, YSYEKL. The CDR3 loop reads CASSDAPTSGRSDTQYF. The CDR3, as DNA: TGCGCCAGCAGCGATGCCCCGACTAGCGGGAGATCAGATACGCAGTATTTT.

J is TRBJ2-3 and V is TRBV5-6; 7 bases align to TRBD2. V lost 6 bases to trimming and J lost 4 bases; unmatched junction nucleotides: 8. The germline V gene encodes CDR1 SGHDT and CDR2 YYEEEE. This CDR3 comprises 14 residues. The CDR3 DNA is TGTGCCAGCATTCGCGGGAGTTCGGCAGATACGCAGTATTTT. This sequence encodes CASIRGSSADTQYF.

Of note for this clone: Other nucleotide sequences in the sample specify the same CDR3. The gene calls are TRBV25-1 and TRBJ1-1; tentative D call: TRBD1 (6 bases). CDR1 is MGHDK and CDR2 is SYGVNS in the germline V gene. Trimming pared 11 bases from V and 6 bases from J, leaving 10 bases between. This CDR3 has 10 residues. The CDR3 protein is CASGAAEAFF. The CDR3 bases are TGTGCCTCAGGGGCAGCTGAAGCTTTCTTT.

The chain has TRBV7-9 and TRBJ1-4; 8 bases fit TRBD1. The V gene end was trimmed by 7 bases and the J gene end by 6 bases; junction bases not matched to a gene: 10. The germline V gene encodes CDR1 SEHNR and CDR2 FQNEAQ (reference sequence). The CDR3 spans 15 residues. In DNA, the CDR3 is TGTGCCAGCACAGGACAGGGCTGGAGGGATGAAAAACTGTTTTTT. It translates to CASTGQGWRDEKLFF.

The V gene is TRBV2, the J gene TRBJ2-3, with TRBD2 matching over 10 bases. The CDR3 is made up of 17 amino acids. CDR1 is SNHLY and CDR2 is FYNNEI in the germline V gene. J gave up 2 bases and V 0 bases, and 5 bases lay outside the gene matches. DNA for the CDR3: TGTGCCAGCAGTGAAGCGCTAGCGGGAGAACTCACAGATACGCAGTATTTT. Amino acid sequence: CASSEALAGELTDTQYF.

The V call is TRBV30, the J call TRBJ1-5, with TRBD1 matching over 7 bases. In germline, CDR1 is GTSNPN, CDR2 SVGIG (reference sequence). V was clipped by 1 base and J by 0 bases; unmatched bases: 6. The CDR3 totals 16 residues. DNA of the CDR3: TGTGCCTGGAGTGGCCGCAGGGGGGATAGCAATCAGCCCCAGCATTTT. It translates to CAWSGRRGDSNQPQHF.

The rearrangement links TRBV4-1 to TRBJ2-2, with a tentative D call TRBD2 (5 bases). V was cut by 4 bases and J by 0 bases, with 12 bases left in between. CDR3 size: 16 residues. Looked up from germline, CDR1 is MGHRA and CDR2 is YSYEKL. Here the CDR3 reads CASSLGPGTNTGELFF. The CDR3 DNA reads TGCGCCAGCAGCCTTGGGCCGGGAACGAACACCGGGGAGCTGTTTTTT.

The chain has TRBV27 and TRBJ2-3; 8 bases align to TRBD1. CDR1 and CDR2 from the germline V gene are MNHEY and SMNVEV (reference sequence). V shed 5 bases and J 3 bases; nucleotides not matched to a gene: 10. The CDR3 totals 16 residues. The CDR3 protein is CASSRSPDRDTDTQYF. CDR3 nucleotide sequence: TGTGCCAGCAGTCGAAGCCCGGACAGGGATACAGATACGCAGTATTTT.

The chain combines TRBV30 with TRBJ2-5; 9 bases fit TRBD2. Germline CDR1 is GTSNPN and CDR2 is SVGIG (reference sequence). Losses at the gene ends were 0 bases for V and 5 bases for J; bases not matched to a gene: 13. The CDR3 is 17 amino acids. For the CDR3, the DNA is TGTGCCTGGAGTGTACAGTGGCGGGAGGGCCTTTGGGAGACCCAGTACTTC. Residues: CAWSVQWREGLWETQYF. The entire variable domain, with the rest obtained from reference TRBV30 and TRBJ2-5, is as follows: SQTIHQWPATLVQPVGSPLSLECTVEGTSNPNLYWYRQAAGRGLQLLFYSVGIGQISSEVPQNLSASRPQDRQFILSSKKLLLSDSGFYLCAWSVQWREGLWETQYFGPGTRLLVL.

This sequence joins TRBV19 and TRBJ1-2; TRBD1 matches 7 bases. There are 12 residues in the CDR3. V was pared by 7 bases and J by 8 bases, with 7 bases of the junction left unmatched. Germline V lookup: CDR1 LNHDA, CDR2 SQIVND (reference sequence). The CDR3 DNA reads TGTGCCAGTACCCCAGGGGGTAGAGGCTACACCTTC. Its protein is CASTPGGRGYTF.